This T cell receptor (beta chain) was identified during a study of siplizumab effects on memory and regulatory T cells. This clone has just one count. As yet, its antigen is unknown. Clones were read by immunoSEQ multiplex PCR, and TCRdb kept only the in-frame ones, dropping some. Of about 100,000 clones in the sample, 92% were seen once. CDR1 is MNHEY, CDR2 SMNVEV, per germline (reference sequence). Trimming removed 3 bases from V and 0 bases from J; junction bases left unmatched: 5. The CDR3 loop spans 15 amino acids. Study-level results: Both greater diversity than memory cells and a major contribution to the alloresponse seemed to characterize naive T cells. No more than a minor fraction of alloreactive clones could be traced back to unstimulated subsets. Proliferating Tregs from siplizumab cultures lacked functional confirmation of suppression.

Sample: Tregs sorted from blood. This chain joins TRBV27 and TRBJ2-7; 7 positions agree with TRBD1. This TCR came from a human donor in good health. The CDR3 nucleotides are TGTGCCAGCAGTTTCCTGACAGGGCCCTCCTACGAGCAGTACTTC. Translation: CASSFLTGPSYEQYF.